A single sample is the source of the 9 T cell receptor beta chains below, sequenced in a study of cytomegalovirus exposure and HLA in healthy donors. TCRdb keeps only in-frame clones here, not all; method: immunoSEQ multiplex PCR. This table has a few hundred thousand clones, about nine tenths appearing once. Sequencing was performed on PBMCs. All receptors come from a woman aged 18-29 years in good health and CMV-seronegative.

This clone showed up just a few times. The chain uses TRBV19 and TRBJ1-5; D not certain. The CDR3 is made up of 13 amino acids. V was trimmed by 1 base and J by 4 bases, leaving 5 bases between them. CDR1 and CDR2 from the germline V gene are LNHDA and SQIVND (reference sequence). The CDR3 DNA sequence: TGTGCCAGTAGTATAGCACAGAATCAGCCCCAGCATTTT. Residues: CASSIAQNQPQHF.

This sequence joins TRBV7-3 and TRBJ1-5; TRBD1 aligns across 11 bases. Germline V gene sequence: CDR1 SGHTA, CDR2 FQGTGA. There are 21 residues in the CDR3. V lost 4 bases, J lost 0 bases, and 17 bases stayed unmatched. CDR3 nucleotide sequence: TGTGCCAGCAGCTCGAAGTTCTCCGGGACAGGGGGAGGCAATAGCAATCAGCCCCAGCATTTT. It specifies CASSSKFSGTGGGNSNQPQHF.

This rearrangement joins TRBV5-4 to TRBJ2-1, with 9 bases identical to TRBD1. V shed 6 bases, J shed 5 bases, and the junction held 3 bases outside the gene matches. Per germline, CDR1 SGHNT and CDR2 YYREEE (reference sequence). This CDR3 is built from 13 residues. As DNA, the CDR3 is TGTGCCAGCACCCGGACAGGGGACAATGAGCAGTTCTTC. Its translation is CASTRTGDNEQFF. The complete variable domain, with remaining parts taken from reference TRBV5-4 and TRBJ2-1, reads ETGVTQSPTHLIKTRGQQVTLRCSSQSGHNTVSWYQQALGQGPQFIFQYYREEENGRGNFPPRFSGLQFPNYSSELNVNALELDDSALYLCASTRTGDNEQFFGPGTRLTVL.

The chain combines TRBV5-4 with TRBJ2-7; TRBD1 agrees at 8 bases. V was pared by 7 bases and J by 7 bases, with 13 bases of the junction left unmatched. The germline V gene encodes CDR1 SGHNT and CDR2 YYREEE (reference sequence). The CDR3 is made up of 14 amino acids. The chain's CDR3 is CASSRTGSIAEQYF. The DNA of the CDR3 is TGTGCCAGCTCTAGGACAGGGTCGATAGCGGAGCAGTACTTC. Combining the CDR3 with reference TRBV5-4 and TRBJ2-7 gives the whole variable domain ETGVTQSPTHLIKTRGQQVTLRCSSQSGHNTVSWYQQALGQGPQFIFQYYREEENGRGNFPPRFSGLQFPNYSSELNVNALELDDSALYLCASSRTGSIAEQYFGPGTRLTVT.

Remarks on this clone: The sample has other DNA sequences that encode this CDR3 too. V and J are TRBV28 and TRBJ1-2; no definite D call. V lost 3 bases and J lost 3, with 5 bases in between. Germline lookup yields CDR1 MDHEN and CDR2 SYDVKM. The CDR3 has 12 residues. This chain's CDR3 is CASSFRDYGYTF. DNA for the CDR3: TGTGCCAGCAGTTTCCGGGACTATGGCTACACCTTC.

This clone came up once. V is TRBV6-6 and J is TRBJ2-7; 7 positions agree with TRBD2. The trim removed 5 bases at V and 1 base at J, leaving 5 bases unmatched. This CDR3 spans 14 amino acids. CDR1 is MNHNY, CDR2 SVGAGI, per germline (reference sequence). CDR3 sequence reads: CASSRAGFSYEQYF. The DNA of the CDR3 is TGTGCCAGCAGTCGAGCGGGATTTTCCTACGAGCAGTACTTC.

Here the CDR3 DNA reads TGTGCCAGCAGCCCGCTGGGTATGGCGGGAGGCTACCACGAGCAGTACTTC. This translates into CASSPLGMAGGYHEQYF. This chain uses TRBV13 with TRBJ2-7; TRBD2 matches at 8 bases. The CDR3 covers 17 residues. CDR1 is PRHDT, CDR2 FYEKMQ, per germline (reference sequence). V shed 5 bases and J 5 bases; nucleotides not matched to a gene: 17.

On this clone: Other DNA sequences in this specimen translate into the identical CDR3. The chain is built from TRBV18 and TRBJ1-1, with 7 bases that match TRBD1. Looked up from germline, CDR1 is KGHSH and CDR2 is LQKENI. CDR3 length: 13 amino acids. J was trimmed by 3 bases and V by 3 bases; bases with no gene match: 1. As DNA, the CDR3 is TGTGCCAGCTCACCCGACAGGGACACTGAAGCTTTCTTT. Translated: CASSPDRDTEAFF.

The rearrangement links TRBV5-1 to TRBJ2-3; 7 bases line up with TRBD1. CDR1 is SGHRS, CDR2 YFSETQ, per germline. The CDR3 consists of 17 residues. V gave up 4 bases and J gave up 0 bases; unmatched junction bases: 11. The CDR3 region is CASSPPEGASSTDTQYF. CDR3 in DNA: TGCGCCAGCAGCCCTCCCGAGGGGGCTTCTAGCACAGATACGCAGTATTTT.